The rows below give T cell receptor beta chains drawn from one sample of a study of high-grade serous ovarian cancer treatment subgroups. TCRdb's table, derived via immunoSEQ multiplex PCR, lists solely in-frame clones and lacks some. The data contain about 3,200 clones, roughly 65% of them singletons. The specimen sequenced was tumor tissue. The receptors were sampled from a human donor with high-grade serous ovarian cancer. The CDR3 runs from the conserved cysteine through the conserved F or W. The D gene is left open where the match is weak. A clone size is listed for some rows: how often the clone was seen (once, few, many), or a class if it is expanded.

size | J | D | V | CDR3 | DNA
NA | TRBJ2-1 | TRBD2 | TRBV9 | CASSARLAGGNEQFF | TGTGCCAGCAGCGCCCGACTAGCGGGGGGCAATGAGCAGTTCTTC
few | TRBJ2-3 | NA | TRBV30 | CASGQELTDTQYF | TGTGCCTCCGGGCAGGAATTAACAGATACGCAGTATTTT
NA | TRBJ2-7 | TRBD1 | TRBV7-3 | CASSSGDRYYEQYF | TGTGCCAGCAGCTCCGGGGACAGATACTACGAGCAGTACTTC
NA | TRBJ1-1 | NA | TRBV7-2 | CASSSRGTEAFF | TGTGCCAGCAGCAGTCGGGGTACTGAAGCTTTCTTT
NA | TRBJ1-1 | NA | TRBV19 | CASSPQGSSNTEAFF | TGTGCCAGTAGTCCCCAGGGGTCGTCGAACACTGAAGCTTTCTTT
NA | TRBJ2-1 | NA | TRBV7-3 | CASSLGLAAQGNEQFF | TGTGCCAGCAGCTTAGGGCTAGCCGCGCAGGGGAATGAGCAGTTCTTC
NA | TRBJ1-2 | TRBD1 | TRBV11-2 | CASSLGGQGVYGYTF | TGTGCCAGCAGCTTAGGAGGACAGGGGGTGTATGGCTACACCTTC
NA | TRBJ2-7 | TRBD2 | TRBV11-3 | CASNLGGSYEQYF | TGTGCCAGCAACTTGGGCGGGAGTTACGAGCAGTACTTC
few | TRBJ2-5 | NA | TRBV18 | CASSPGETQYF | TGTGCCAGCTCACCGGGAGAGACCCAGTACTTC
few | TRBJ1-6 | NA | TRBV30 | CAHQREGSYNSPLHF | TGTGCCCATCAGAGGGAGGGCTCCTATAATTCACCCCTCCACTTT
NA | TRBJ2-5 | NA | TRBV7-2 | CASSRGGWSQETQYF | TGTGCCAGCAGCCGAGGGGGTTGGAGCCAAGAGACCCAGTACTTC
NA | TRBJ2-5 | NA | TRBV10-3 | CAISGTPGDQYF | TGTGCCATCAGCGGGACACCCGGGGACCAGTACTTC
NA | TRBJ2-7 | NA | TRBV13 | CASSPGGSSYEQYF | TGTGCCAGCAGCCCCGGAGGGAGCTCCTACGAGCAGTACTTC
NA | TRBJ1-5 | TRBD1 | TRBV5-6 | CASSLGDRGRNQPQHF | TGTGCCAGCAGCTTGGGTGACAGGGGGCGGAATCAGCCCCAGCATTTT
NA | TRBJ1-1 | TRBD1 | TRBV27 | CASSLDPRGVTEAFF | TGTGCCAGCAGTTTAGATCCCAGGGGGGTCACTGAAGCTTTCTTT
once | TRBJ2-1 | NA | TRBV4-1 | CASSQDPSIGGNNEQFF | TGCGCCAGCAGCCAAGATCCATCTATTGGTGGCAACAATGAGCAGTTCTTC